This TCR beta chain was documented in a study of brain T cells in children with intractable seizures (dated by TCRdb to the early 2020s). Notes on the research overall: Resected brain tissue from about 50 pediatric epilepsy surgery cases was initially screened for immune gene transcripts with a NanoString immunology panel. Among the approximately 12 selected surgery cases, eight also had pre-surgery blood sequenced, leaving four with brain tissue only. What the work shows at the level of the full study, not this receptor alone: Viral specificity was inferred solely from CDR3 sequence similarity, and the HCMV serostatus of the patients was not known. Because sequencing depth differed between pre- and post-surgery blood, the absence of clones from the pre-surgery sample may reflect undersampling.

The immunoSEQ assay was used to generate TCR beta chain sequences from genomic DNA. In the source study's methods: CDR3 sequences not starting with the conserved framework cysteine at position 104 were manually removed. To get clonality, the normalized Shannon's Diversity Index was subtracted from one, giving values from 0 (maximal diversity) to 1 (oligoclonal). Chi-squared comparison-of-proportions tests assessed whether the same CDR3 differed in frequency between samples, such as brain versus blood. Public clonotypes were found through immuneACCESS searches, while the VDJdb browser was used to judge similarity to known antiviral clonotypes. Drawn from immuneACCESS, this table holds only the in-frame rearrangements with V and J called that TCRdb kept. Clones are partly lost; checked studies trace under half to an unresolved V gene and leave the rest unexplained. V and J calls and clone size are those listed in that table; D and trimming were worked out from the DNA. In this sample the table shows approximately 110,000 clones, roughly 94% of which occur a single time. The top ten clonotypes cover 3.8% of the sample.

A note on this clone: There is no known antigen for this receptor. No base-level quality is on record; no much larger clone is a single base apart.

The germline V gene supplies CDR1 MGHDK and CDR2 SYGVNS. The CDR3 holds 15 amino acids from the cysteine to the phenylalanine. Only the CDR3 part of the read is kept: 45 bases, read in frame from the first base. V is trimmed back by 8 bases and J by 1 base, and the junction contains 6 bases that no gene match accounts for. Interpreted using the paper, the time point label stands for: resected brain tissue, or blood drawn just prior to surgery. Surgery cases with the highest brain T cell transcript signatures were selected for TCR beta chain sequencing of brain tissue and, where available, blood. Patients had been treated with at least one anti-epileptic drug before surgery. The TCR-sequenced patients were children whose drug-resistant epilepsy was caused by tuberous sclerosis complex, focal cortical dysplasia, Rasmussen encephalitis or hemimegalencephaly. Blood samples were collected immediately before the epilepsy surgery. Bulk genomic DNA was isolated from unsorted brain tissue and whole blood using the Monarch genomic DNA purification kit.

This clonotype was obtained from a boy in the first two years of life with hemimegalencephaly and intractable seizures. The starting material was peripheral blood, obtained at surgery. In this chain, TRBV25-1 is recombined with TRBJ1-1; 11 bases in the middle match TRBD1. CDR3 sequence: CASRGQGAWNTEAFF. The bases are TGTGCCAGCCGCGGACAGGGGGCATGGAACACTGAAGCTTTCTTT.